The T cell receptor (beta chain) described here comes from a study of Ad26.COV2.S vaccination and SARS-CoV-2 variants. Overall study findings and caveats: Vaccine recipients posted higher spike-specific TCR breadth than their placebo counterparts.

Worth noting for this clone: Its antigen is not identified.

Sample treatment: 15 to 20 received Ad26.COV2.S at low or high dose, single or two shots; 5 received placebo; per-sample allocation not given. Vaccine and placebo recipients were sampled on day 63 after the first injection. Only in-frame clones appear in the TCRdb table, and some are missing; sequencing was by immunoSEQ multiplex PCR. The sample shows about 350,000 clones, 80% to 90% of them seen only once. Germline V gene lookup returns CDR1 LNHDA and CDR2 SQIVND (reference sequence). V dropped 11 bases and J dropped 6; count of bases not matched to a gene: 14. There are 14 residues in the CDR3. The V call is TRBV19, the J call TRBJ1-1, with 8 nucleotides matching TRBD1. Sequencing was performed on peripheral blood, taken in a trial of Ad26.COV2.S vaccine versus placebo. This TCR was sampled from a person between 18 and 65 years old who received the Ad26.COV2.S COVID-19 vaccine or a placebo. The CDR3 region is CAARAGQGRAEAFF. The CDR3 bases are TGTGCCGCCAGAGCAGGACAGGGTCGGGCTGAAGCTTTCTTT.